This is a list of T cell receptor beta chains from one sample in a study of blood T cell repertoires in COVID-19. Data came from immunoSEQ multiplex PCR; TCRdb stores just in-frame clones and leaves some out. The sample consists of some 130,000 clones, about nine tenths of them appearing once. Input material: peripheral blood. The source of these receptors is a woman in her 70s with COVID-19, enrolled during active disease. Both conserved end residues are trimmed from each CDR3. Rows give clone size only sometimes, using once, few, many, or a class for an expanded clone.

CDR3 length,V gene,clone size,J gene,CDR3 protein
13,TRBV6-2/TRBV6-3,.,TRBJ1-4,ASSYSKAGSGKLF
19,TRBV15,.,TRBJ2-3,ATSNRGDRGFAGPSTDTQY
13,TRBV2,.,TRBJ2-1,ASSVGQGSYNEQF
13,TRBV2,.,TRBJ2-5,ASSEALIPSGTQY
17,TRBV5-1,.,TRBJ2-6,ASSLGRTASSSGANVLT
11,TRBV7-9,.,TRBJ1-1,ASSLAGSKGAF
13,TRBV7-7,few,TRBJ2-2,ASRPQQGAAGELF
13,TRBV28,.,TRBJ1-5,ASSFLSSSNQPQH
13,TRBV28,.,TRBJ1-2,ASTRTGQLALGYT
12,TRBV7-2,once,TRBJ1-3,ASSLYREGNTIY
13,TRBV14,.,TRBJ1-4,ASSQVLGANEKLF
13,TRBV30,.,TRBJ1-3,AWSPTRSSGNTIY
11,TRBV5-1,.,TRBJ1-1,ASSLARDTEAF
16,TRBV7-9,.,TRBJ2-2,ASSSTLTSGANTGELF
11,TRBV18,.,TRBJ2-7,ASSTGQGSEQY
13,TRBV7-9,.,TRBJ1-1,ASSHRQASNTEAF
13,TRBV10-3,.,TRBJ1-1,AIRRSESTNTEAF
16,TRBV9,.,TRBJ1-1,ASSASRDRATSAREAF
12,TRBV28,.,TRBJ1-6,ASRQGGINSPLH
14,TRBV9,.,TRBJ2-7,ASSVGVREGLREQY
11,TRBV14,.,TRBJ2-7,ASSQAGGTEQY
13,TRBV7-9,.,TRBJ2-2,ASSPDRVNTGELF
12,TRBV6-6,.,TRBJ1-2,ASRGQGLNYGYT
12,TRBV15,.,TRBJ1-5,ATSRDGGDQPQH
13,TRBV14,.,TRBJ1-2,ASSQFDRVAGGYT
12,TRBV9,.,TRBJ2-7,ASSPGGGTYEQY
13,TRBV2,.,TRBJ1-4,ASSAQGATNEKLF
10,TRBV28,few,TRBJ1-2,ASSLINHGYT
13,TRBV18,.,TRBJ2-3,ASSRPVSATDTQY
13,TRBV6-6,.,TRBJ1-4,ASSYYGTPNEKLF
12,TRBV29-1,.,TRBJ1-4,SVAGQEGGEKLF
11,TRBV2,.,TRBJ2-7,ASRVAGVYEQY
14,TRBV30,.,TRBJ1-5,AWMQGEANGNQPQH
14,TRBV5-1,.,TRBJ1-2,ASSLGRRGRGYGYT
12,TRBV20-1,.,TRBJ1-2,SASDPGLPYGYT
11,TRBV28,.,TRBJ2-7,ASGSAGSYEQY
13,TRBV19,.,TRBJ1-1,ASRGRDRENTEAF
13,TRBV6-1,.,TRBJ1-6,ASSEVIGGSSPLH
12,TRBV5-1,.,TRBJ2-7,ASSLDPGSDEQY
11,TRBV2,.,TRBJ1-2,ASRGERSYGYT
16,TRBV7-6,few,TRBJ2-1,ASSSPRQLAGVYNEQF
12,TRBV27,.,TRBJ1-5,ASSETVSNQPQH
11,TRBV6-5,once,TRBJ1-1,ASHRESNTEAF
10,TRBV30,.,TRBJ1-2,AWSANSYGYT
13,TRBV10-2,.,TRBJ2-7,ASSESAGAGGEQY
11,TRBV10-2,.,TRBJ2-1,ASSEPRVNEQF
12,TRBV9,.,TRBJ1-6,ASSVGKGGIPLH
11,TRBV6-5,.,TRBJ1-2,ASSYQGIWGYT
13,TRBV6-2/TRBV6-3,.,TRBJ1-4,ASSKASGGSEKLF
12,TRBV6-5,.,TRBJ1-2,ASTSIGGYYGYT
11,TRBV29-1,.,TRBJ2-1,SVDQLGYNEQF
14,TRBV7-9,.,TRBJ2-2,ASSPQGLGNTGELF
12,TRBV6-5,.,TRBJ1-6,ASRRGRGISPLH
11,TRBV10-2,.,TRBJ1-5,ASSGTANQPQH
12,TRBV6-5,.,TRBJ1-1,ATRGTGQNTEAF
13,TRBV7-8,.,TRBJ2-5,ASSLEAGGGETQY
11,TRBV9,few,TRBJ1-1,ASSAQRNTEAF